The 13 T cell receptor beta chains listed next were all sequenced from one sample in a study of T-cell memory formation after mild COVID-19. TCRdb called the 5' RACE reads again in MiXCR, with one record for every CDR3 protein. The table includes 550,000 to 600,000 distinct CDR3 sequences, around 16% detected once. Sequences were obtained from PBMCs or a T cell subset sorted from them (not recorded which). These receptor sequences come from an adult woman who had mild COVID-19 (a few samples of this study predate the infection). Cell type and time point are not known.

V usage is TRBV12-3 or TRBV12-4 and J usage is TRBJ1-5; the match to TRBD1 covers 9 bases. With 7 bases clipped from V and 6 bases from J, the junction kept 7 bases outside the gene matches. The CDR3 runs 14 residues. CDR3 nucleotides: TGTGCCAGCAACGAACAGGGGGCGACTCAGCCCCAGCATTTT. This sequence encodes CASNEQGATQPQHF.

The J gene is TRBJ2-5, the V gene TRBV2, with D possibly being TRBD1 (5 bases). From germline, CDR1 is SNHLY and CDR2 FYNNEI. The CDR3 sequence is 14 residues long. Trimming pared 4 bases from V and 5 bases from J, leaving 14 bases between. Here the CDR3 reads CASSVAQAVETQYF. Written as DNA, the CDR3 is TGTGCCAGCAGTGTCGCACAGGCTGTGGAGACCCAGTACTTC.

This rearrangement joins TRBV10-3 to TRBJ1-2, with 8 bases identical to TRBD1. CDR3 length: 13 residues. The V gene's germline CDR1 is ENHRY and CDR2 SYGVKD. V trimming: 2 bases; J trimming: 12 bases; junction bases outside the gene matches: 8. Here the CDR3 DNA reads TGTGCCATCAGTGAGGGGACAGGCGGTGTGGACACCTTC. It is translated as CAISEGTGGVDTF.

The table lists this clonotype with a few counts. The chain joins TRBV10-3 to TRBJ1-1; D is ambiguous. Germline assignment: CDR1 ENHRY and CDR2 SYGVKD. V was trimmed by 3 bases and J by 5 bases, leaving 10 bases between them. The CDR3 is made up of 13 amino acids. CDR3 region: CAISDPGVTEAFF. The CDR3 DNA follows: TGTGCCATCAGTGACCCCGGAGTGACTGAAGCTTTCTTT.

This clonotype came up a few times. CDR3 nucleotides: TGTGCCAGCAGCTTATTTGGGTGGGAGACCCAGTACTTC. This translates into CASSLFGWETQYF. V and J are TRBV7-3 and TRBJ2-5; D is uncertain. V dropped 2 bases and J dropped 5 bases, with 9 bases sitting between them. The CDR3 consists of 13 residues. The V gene's germline CDR1 is SGHTA and CDR2 FQGTGA.

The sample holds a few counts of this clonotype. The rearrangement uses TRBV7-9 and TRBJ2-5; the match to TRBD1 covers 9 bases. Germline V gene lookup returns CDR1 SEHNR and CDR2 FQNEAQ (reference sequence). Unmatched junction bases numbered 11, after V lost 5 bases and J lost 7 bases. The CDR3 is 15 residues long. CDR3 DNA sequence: TGTGCCAGCAGCCCACGGGGACAGGGTAAAATGACCCAGTACTTC. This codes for CASSPRGQGKMTQYF.

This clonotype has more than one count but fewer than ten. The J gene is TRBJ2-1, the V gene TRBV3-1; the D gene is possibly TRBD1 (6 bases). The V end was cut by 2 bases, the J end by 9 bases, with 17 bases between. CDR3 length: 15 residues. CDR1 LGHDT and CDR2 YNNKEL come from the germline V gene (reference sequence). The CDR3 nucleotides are TGTGCCAGCAGCCAACGGCAGGGGCGCCTTGCTGAGCAGTTCTTC. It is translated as CASSQRQGRLAEQFF.

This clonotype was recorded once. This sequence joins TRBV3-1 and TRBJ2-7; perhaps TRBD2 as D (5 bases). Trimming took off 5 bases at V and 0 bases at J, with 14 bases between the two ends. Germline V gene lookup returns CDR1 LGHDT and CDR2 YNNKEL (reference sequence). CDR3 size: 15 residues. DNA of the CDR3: TGTGCCAGCAGCGTACGGACTGGGTTCTCCTACGAGCAGTACTTC. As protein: CASSVRTGFSYEQYF.

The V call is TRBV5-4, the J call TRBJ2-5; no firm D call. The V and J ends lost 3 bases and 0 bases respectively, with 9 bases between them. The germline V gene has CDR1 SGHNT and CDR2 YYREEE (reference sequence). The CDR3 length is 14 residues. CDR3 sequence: CASSSGVYQETQYF. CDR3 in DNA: TGTGCCAGCAGCTCTGGGGTATACCAAGAGACCCAGTACTTC.

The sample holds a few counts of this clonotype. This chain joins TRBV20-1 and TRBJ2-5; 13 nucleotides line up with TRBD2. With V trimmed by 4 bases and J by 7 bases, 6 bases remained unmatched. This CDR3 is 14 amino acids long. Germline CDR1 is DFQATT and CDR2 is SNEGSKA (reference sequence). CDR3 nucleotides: TGCAGTGCTACCGGGACTAGCGGGATGGGGACCCAGTACTTC. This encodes CSATGTSGMGTQYF.

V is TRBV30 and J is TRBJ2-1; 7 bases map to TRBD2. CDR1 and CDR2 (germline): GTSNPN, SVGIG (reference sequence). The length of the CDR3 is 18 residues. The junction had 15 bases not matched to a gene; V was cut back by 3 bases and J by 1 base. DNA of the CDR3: TGTGCCTGGAGCCCCTGGCCTAGCGGAGATAGGTCCTACAATGAGCAGTTCTTC. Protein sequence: CAWSPWPSGDRSYNEQFF.

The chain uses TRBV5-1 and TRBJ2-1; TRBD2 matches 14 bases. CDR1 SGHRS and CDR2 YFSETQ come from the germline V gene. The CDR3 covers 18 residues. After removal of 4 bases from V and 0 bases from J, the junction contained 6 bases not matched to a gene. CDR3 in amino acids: CASSPGTSGSFSYNEQFF. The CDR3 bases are TGCGCCAGCAGCCCCGGGACTAGCGGGAGTTTCTCCTACAATGAGCAGTTCTTC. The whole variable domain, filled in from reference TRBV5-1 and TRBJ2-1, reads KAGVTQTPRYLIKTRGQQVTLSCSPISGHRSVSWYQQTPGQGLQFLFEYFSETQRNKGNFPGRFSGRQFSNSRSEMNVSTLELGDSALYLCASSPGTSGSFSYNEQFFGPGTRLTVL.

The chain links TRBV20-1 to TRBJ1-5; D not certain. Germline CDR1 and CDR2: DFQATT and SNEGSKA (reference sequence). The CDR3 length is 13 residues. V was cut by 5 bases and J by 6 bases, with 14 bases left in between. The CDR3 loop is CSAALGVGQPQHF. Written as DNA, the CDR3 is TGCAGTGCTGCCCTTGGGGTGGGTCAGCCCCAGCATTTT.